The subject of this entry is one TCR beta chain. There are 18 residues in the CDR3. V shed 4 bases and J 8 bases; nucleotides not matched to a gene: 16. Germline lookup yields CDR1 SGHRS and CDR2 YFSETQ. This sample was taken from a study of shared T cell receptors in the human thymus. Only in-frame clones appear in the TCRdb table, and some are missing; sequencing was by immunoSEQ multiplex PCR. Among hundreds of thousands of clones, about 87% were seen once, and the ten largest hold 0.009% to 0.0095%. The data were also submitted as part of a second study, on human thymus T cells. That paper notes: Resected material from corrective heart surgery provided the thymus tissue analysed. Thymic and blood repertoires appeared to carry a bias in their V and J gene usage. Related studies noted strongly shared thymic repertoires across unrelated people.

Sequencing used thymocytes. This TCR was sampled from a boy under three years old with a congenital heart defect. J is TRBJ1-4 and V is TRBV5-1; 11 bases map to TRBD1. The CDR3 region has the DNA TGCGCCAGCAGCGTACGGGGGACAGGGGGGCAGTTGGGGGAAAAACTGTTTTTT. Amino acids: CASSVRGTGGQLGEKLFF.